A single sample gave rise to the 5 T cell receptor beta chains below, sequenced in a study of T cells in Graves' hyperthyroidism and ophthalmopathy (dated by TCRdb to about 2019). Receptor libraries were prepared by multiplex PCR. TCRdb lists the instrument as Illumina HiSeq 2000. TCR beta CDR3 regions were amplified from RNA transcripts. The TCR CDR3 was subjected to a first round of RT-PCR using the HTBI primer set and the Qiagen OneStep RT-PCR kit. TCRdb redid the processing of the public reads, applying fastp at Q25 and MiXCR, and retained in-frame beta chains. Identical CDR3 protein sequences are pooled into one entry, listed with their most common genes and DNA. The sample yields fewer than 800,000 distinct CDR3 sequences; less than 20% were counted once. The top ten clones comprise around 8.1% of the sample. Sequencing was performed on blood. These receptors were obtained from a man younger than 35 with Graves' hyperthyroidism.

The V and J genes are TRBV28 and TRBJ2-7, with D uncertain. Germline CDR1 reads MDHEN; CDR2 reads SYDVKM. The CDR3 is 12 residues long. The V gene lost 7 bases and the J gene lost 2 bases, with 9 bases spanning the gap. The CDR3 coding sequence is TGTGCCAGCACCGTTGGGCCCTACGAGCAGTACTTC. This sequence encodes CASTVGPYEQYF.

J is TRBJ1-4 and V is TRBV6-5; a possible D gene is TRBD1 (5 bases). Germline V gene data show CDR1 as MNHEY and CDR2 as SVGAGI. Trimming removed 0 bases from V and 5 bases from J, with 10 bases in between. This CDR3 has 15 amino acids. This CDR3 is CASSYSGRENEKLFF. The DNA of the CDR3 is TGTGCCAGCAGTTACTCGGGCAGGGAGAATGAAAAACTGTTTTTT.

This clonotype occurred once. The chain is built from TRBV5-6 and TRBJ1-2; D perhaps matches TRBD1 (5 bases). The ends were cut back, 1 base at V and 3 bases at J, with 7 bases in the middle. Germline-derived CDR1 and CDR2 are SGHDT and YYEEEE. This CDR3 spans 13 amino acids. In DNA, the CDR3 is TGTGCCAGCAGCTTGAAGGGGCACTATGGCTACACCTTC. Protein: CASSLKGHYGYTF.

This clonotype was observed at least ten times. V gene TRBV20-1 combines with J gene TRBJ1-2; no reliable D call. Germline V gene sequence: CDR1 DFQATT, CDR2 SNEGSKA (reference sequence). The CDR3 contains 12 residues. The germline V and J ends were trimmed by 3 bases and 3 bases, with 8 bases remaining between them. The CDR3 spells CSARRTDYGYTF. DNA for the CDR3: TGCAGTGCTAGGCGTACGGACTATGGCTACACCTTC.

This clonotype was seen ten or more times. This chain connects TRBV6-2 or TRBV6-3 to TRBJ1-5; D may be TRBD1 (6 bases). This CDR3 has 17 amino acids. CDR1 and CDR2 from the germline V gene are MNHEY and SVGEGT. Deletions cut 5 bases from V and 0 bases from J, with 17 bases between. CDR3 bases: TGTGCCAGCAGTCCTCAGGGGATTGGATCTAGCAATCAGCCCCAGCATTTT. Encoded protein: CASSPQGIGSSNQPQHF.